A single sample gave rise to the 29 T cell receptor beta chains below, sequenced in a study of blood T cells in healthy people across ages. Using a J-beta primer mix together with a sample-barcoded 5' primer, a second PCR was run for about 6 to 12 cycles. Using its own MiXCR run on the 5' RACE reads, TCRdb lists one record per CDR3 protein. The data hold approximately 900,000 distinct CDR3 sequences, with around 29% observed a single time. These sequences were also reported in another study, on T cells of mothers and their children.

The sequenced material came from blood. Source of these receptors: a woman aged 40 to 50 in good health.

The V call is TRBV28, the J call TRBJ1-2; D is unresolved. The CDR3 consists of 19 residues. Trimming left V 1 base short and J 1 base short, with 22 bases between. Germline CDR1 MDHEN, CDR2 SYDVKM. The CDR3 protein is CASSLFYKIGPTYNYGYTF. The CDR3 nucleotides are TGTGCCAGCAGTTTATTTTATAAAATCGGGCCGACATATAACTATGGCTACACCTTC.

There are many counts of this clonotype. V usage is TRBV6-5 and J usage is TRBJ2-7; 7 nucleotides agree with TRBD1. Germline values: CDR1 MNHEY, CDR2 SVGAGI. After removal of 4 bases from V and 3 bases from J, the junction contained 9 bases not matched to a gene. The CDR3 contains 15 residues. CDR3 nucleotide sequence: TGTGCCAGCAGTTCTTCTGGGACAGCAAACTACGAGCAGTACTTC. This codes for CASSSSGTANYEQYF.

This clonotype was seen many times. The chain carries TRBV5-1 and TRBJ2-6; maybe TRBD1 (6 bases). Germline-derived CDR1 and CDR2 are SGHRS and YFSETQ. This CDR3 has 16 amino acids. V was shortened by 4 bases and J by 1 base, with 12 bases between the two germline ends. The CDR3 region has the DNA TGCGCCAGCAGCGTGGACAGTCGGTCTGGGGCCAACGTCCTGACTTTC. It encodes CASSVDSRSGANVLTF.

The genes are TRBV28 and TRBJ2-7; D unclear. The CDR3 covers 13 residues. Trimming left V 2 bases short and J 2 bases short, with 7 bases between. Germline CDR1 MDHEN, CDR2 SYDVKM. The CDR3 reads CASSLVQPYEQYF. For the CDR3, the DNA is TGTGCCAGCAGTTTAGTACAGCCCTACGAGCAGTACTTC.

Concerning this clonotype itself: At one of its ends the junction is not consistent with the germline gene, which may arise from a read error. This sequence joins TRBV7-6 and TRBJ2-1; 8 bases line up with TRBD2. The CDR3 consists of 16 residues. The germline gives CDR1 SGHVS, CDR2 FNYEAQ. The DNA of the CDR3 is TGTGCCAGCAGCTTACTGAGGCGGGAGGATTACAGTGAGCAGTTCTTC. As protein: CASSLLRREDYSEQFF.

The chain uses TRBV7-2 and TRBJ2-4, with 9 bases that match TRBD2. The ends lost 1 base at V and 2 bases at J; junction bases unmatched: 3. The CDR3 runs to 16 residues. The germline CDR1 and CDR2 sequences are SGHTA and FQGNSA. CDR3 residues: CASSLGAGGPKNIQYF. DNA of the CDR3: TGTGCCAGCAGCTTAGGGGCGGGGGGGCCCAAAAACATTCAGTACTTC.

This clonotype was detected a few times. The gene calls are TRBV4-1 and TRBJ2-5; 7 nucleotides line up with TRBD2. The closer fit of TRBJ2-7 to the DNA end suggests the J call may be wrong. CDR3 length: 14 residues. Germline-derived CDR1 and CDR2 are MGHRA and YSYEKL. CDR3 sequence (DNA): TGCGCCAGCAGCCAATGGTCAGGGAGGGACGAGCAGTACTTC. Translated: CASSQWSGRDEQYF.

This chain connects TRBV12-3 or TRBV12-4 to TRBJ2-1; 9 nucleotides line up with TRBD1. The CDR3 runs to 14 residues. V was clipped by 7 bases and J by 4 bases; unmatched bases: 5. CDR3: CASKTDRGYNEQFF. CDR3 DNA sequence: TGTGCCAGCAAGACGGACAGGGGTTACAATGAGCAGTTCTTC.

The V and J genes are TRBV10-3 and TRBJ2-7, with D possibly matching TRBD1 (6 bases). CDR1 is ENHRY, CDR2 SYGVKD, per germline. The V end was cut by 6 bases, the J end by 5 bases, with 11 bases between. The length of the CDR3 is 12 residues. This CDR3 is CAISLGAHEQYF. CDR3 DNA: TGTGCCATCAGCCTGGGGGCCCACGAGCAGTACTTC.

This clonotype is a singleton in its sample. The chain carries TRBV7-2 and TRBJ2-2, with 7 nucleotides matching TRBD2. The J segment lost 7 bases and the V segment lost 1 base, leaving 3 bases of the junction unmatched. CDR3 size: 14 residues. Germline V gives CDR1 SGHTA, CDR2 FQGNSA. The CDR3 spells CASSLETGGGELFF. CDR3 nucleotides: TGTGCCAGCAGCTTAGAAACGGGGGGCGGGGAGCTGTTTTTT.

Of note for this clonotype: This CDR3 is missing its conserved last phenylalanine or tryptophan, likely due to a read error. The gene calls are TRBV3-1 and TRBJ2-5; TRBD2 agrees at 7 bases. The V segment lost 2 bases and the J segment 5 bases; nucleotides outside the gene matches: 5. This CDR3 comprises 14 residues. Germline V lookup: CDR1 LGHDT, CDR2 YNNKEL (reference sequence). The chain's CDR3 is CASSQRQGGETQYC. CDR3 DNA: TGTGCCAGCAGCCAACGGCAGGGAGGGGAGACCCAGTACTGC.

The rearrangement uses TRBV7-2 and TRBJ2-1, with D possibly matching TRBD2 (6 bases). Trimming left V 0 bases short and J 12 bases short, with 15 bases between. This CDR3 has 14 amino acids. Germline V lookup: CDR1 SGHTA, CDR2 FQGNSA. The CDR3 is CASSLASGPNRQFF. The CDR3 DNA reads TGTGCCAGCAGCTTAGCCAGCGGGCCGAATCGGCAGTTCTTC.

Of note for this clonotype: A read error may be the cause here, since a much bigger clone is one base away. V is TRBV20-1 and J is TRBJ2-5; D is tentatively TRBD1 or TRBD2 (5 bases each). The CDR3 spans 14 residues. The V gene's germline CDR1 is DFQATT and CDR2 SNEGSKA (reference sequence). The CDR3 loop is CSARGDRDAETQHF. DNA for the CDR3: TGCAGTGCTAGAGGCGACCGGGACGCTGAGACCCAGCACTTC.

The chain couples TRBV29-1 to TRBJ2-5, with 10 nucleotides matching TRBD1. This CDR3 comprises 14 residues. The V gene's germline CDR1 is SQVTM and CDR2 ANQGSEA. V shed 6 bases, J shed 2 bases, and the junction held 6 bases outside the gene matches. Written as DNA, the CDR3 is TGCAGCGTGCTCCCGGGACAGGGGCAAGAGACCCAGTACTTC. It specifies CSVLPGQGQETQYF.

This clonotype came up a few times. CDR3 region: CASTLGTSGALYTQYF. The DNA of the CDR3 is TGTGCCAGCACCCTAGGGACTAGCGGGGCCCTCTATACGCAGTATTTT. The rearrangement links TRBV12-3 or TRBV12-4 to TRBJ2-3; TRBD2 matches at 13 bases. V lost 7 bases to trimming and J lost 7 bases; unmatched junction nucleotides: 11. This CDR3 contains 16 residues.

Concerning this clonotype itself: It is unclear where the CDR3 begins or ends on the DNA, so no DNA is shown, and the CDR3 is as TCRdb lists it. The rearrangement joins TRBV28 to TRBJ2-7; the table's D gene call, TRBD1, was not cross checked with the DNA. The CDR3 comprises 17 residues, both ends counted. CDR1 is MDHEN and CDR2 is SYDVKM in the germline V gene. CDR3: CASSSSTWGHDAYEQYF.

The CDR3 nucleotides read TGTGCCAGCAGCTCTTCTAGGACCGGGAAGACTTTCACTTTCTTT. Protein: CASSSSRTGKTFTFF. The V and J genes are TRBV3-1 and TRBJ1-1, with D unclear. The germline CDR1 and CDR2 sequences are LGHDT and YNNKEL (reference sequence). V lost 5 bases and J 12 bases, leaving 25 bases between the germline ends. The CDR3 has 15 residues.

The chain carries TRBV12-3 or TRBV12-4 and TRBJ2-2; a weak D match, TRBD1 (6 bases). CDR3 length: 14 amino acids. The ends were cut back, 4 bases at V and 7 bases at J, with 13 bases in the middle. CDR3 DNA: TGTGCCAGCAGTTCCCTACAGGGTAACGGGGAGCTGTTTTTT. This sequence encodes CASSSLQGNGELFF.

A word on this clonotype: A much bigger clone sits one base away, suggesting this may be a read error. This chain uses TRBV4-3 with TRBJ2-1, with D possibly called TRBD1 or TRBD2 (5 bases each). CDR3 length: 13 residues. Germline V gives CDR1 LGHNA, CDR2 YSLEER. The CDR3 DNA reads TGCGCCAGCAGCCAAGGGGGTGGGGGTGAGCGGTTCTTC. Its protein product is CASSQGGGGERFF.

This clonotype was seen repeatedly, ten times or more. V gene TRBV5-1 combines with J gene TRBJ2-5; 7 nucleotides line up with TRBD1. This CDR3 is 15 amino acids long. Germline values: CDR1 SGHRS, CDR2 YFSETQ. Trimming took 4 bases from V and 0 from J; bases not matched to a gene: 6. The CDR3 region has the DNA TGCGCCAGCAGCCATGGGACAGCAAACCAAGAGACCCAGTACTTC. This gives the protein CASSHGTANQETQYF.

Comments on this clonotype: A clone one base away is much larger, so this may be a read error. The rearrangement links TRBV12-3 or TRBV12-4 to TRBJ2-7, with D hard to call. The CDR3 contains 14 residues. The V end lost 3 bases, the J end lost 3 bases, and 12 bases lay between the germline ends. The CDR3 DNA reads TGTGCCAGCAGTTTGGGAACTTTAATCTACGAGCAGTACTTC. Translation gives CASSLGTLIYEQYF.

This chain connects TRBV6-1 to TRBJ2-7; D gene uncertain. The CDR3 extends over 15 amino acids. Germline CDR1 and CDR2: MNHNS and SASEGT. Deletions cut 3 bases from V and 5 bases from J, with 17 bases between. The CDR3 DNA is TGTGCCAGCAGTGATAACTCCATGCCTATGGACGAGCAGTACTTC. Residues: CASSDNSMPMDEQYF.

The chain carries TRBV30 and TRBJ2-5, with unresolved D. The CDR3 totals 11 residues. V dropped 2 bases and J dropped 4 bases, with 5 bases sitting between them. CDR1 and CDR2 from the germline V gene are GTSNPN and SVGIG (reference sequence). The CDR3 loop reads CAWSQLETQYF. The CDR3 DNA is TGTGCCTGGAGTCAGTTAGAGACCCAGTACTTC.

Ten or more counts support this clonotype. This chain joins TRBV12-3 or TRBV12-4 and TRBJ2-5; TRBD2 matches at 12 bases. CDR3 length: 16 residues. Trimming removed 3 bases from V and 3 bases from J; junction bases left unmatched: 5. This CDR3 is CASSFSLAGGEETQYF. The CDR3 DNA reads as TGTGCCAGCAGTTTTAGTCTAGCGGGGGGGGAAGAGACCCAGTACTTC.

In its sample, this clonotype was seen a few times. The V call is TRBV20-1, the J call TRBJ2-3, with a possible D match to TRBD2 (7 bases). The CDR3 extends over 14 amino acids. Trimming took off 6 bases at V and 4 bases at J, with 17 bases between the two ends. CDR1 and CDR2 from the germline V gene are DFQATT and SNEGSKA (reference sequence). CDR3 DNA sequence: TGCAGTGCGGAGGGGGGGGGCCTCTCAGATACGCAGTATTTT. Amino acids: CSAEGGGLSDTQYF.

This chain connects TRBV4-1 to TRBJ1-3, with TRBD1 as a possible D gene (5 bases). The CDR3 has 15 amino acids. V was trimmed by 0 bases and J by 2 bases, leaving 8 bases between them. The germline V gene encodes CDR1 MGHRA and CDR2 YSYEKL. CDR3 nucleotide sequence: TGCGCCAGCAGCCAAGATCACAGGCCTGGAAACACCATATATTTT. Amino acids: CASSQDHRPGNTIYF.

This rearrangement joins TRBV29-1 to TRBJ1-2; D is uncertain. CDR1 SQVTM and CDR2 ANQGSEA come from the germline V gene. This CDR3 is 11 amino acids long. The V and J ends lost 5 bases and 0 bases respectively, with 4 bases between them. The CDR3 bases are TGCAGCGTTCACGCTAACTATGGCTACACCTTC. Amino acids: CSVHANYGYTF.

This clonotype was counted only a few times. The chain is built from TRBV6-5 and TRBJ1-4; TRBD1 might be the D (6 bases). Germline V gives CDR1 MNHEY, CDR2 SVGAGI. The CDR3 length is 14 residues. Trimming pared 8 bases from V and 8 bases from J, leaving 18 bases between. CDR3 sequence reads: CASRPDGGREKLFF. CDR3 DNA: TGTGCCAGCCGCCCCGACGGGGGCAGGGAAAAACTGTTTTTT.

There are a few counts of this clonotype. The chain carries TRBV7-2 and TRBJ2-5, with D unresolved. Germline CDR1 SGHTA, CDR2 FQGNSA. There are 16 residues in the CDR3. V was shortened by 1 base and J by 4 bases, with 16 bases between the two germline ends. The CDR3 nucleotides read TGTGCCAGCAGCTTAGAACCGGCAAACTCGGGAGAGACCCAGTACTTC. Encoded protein: CASSLEPANSGETQYF.